This T cell receptor (beta chain) originates from a study of response to subunit inactivated influenza vaccine. The CDR3 has 14 amino acids. The ends were cut back, 6 bases at V and 0 bases at J, with 9 bases in the middle. CDR1 and CDR2 from the germline V gene are MNHNS and SASEGT. Study-wide findings and caveats: The authors offered the suggestion that each seasonal influenza vaccination recruits few new T cells.

TCRdb reprocessed the RT-PCR reads via MiXCR and lists one record per CDR3 protein. The data hold 600,000 to 850,000 distinct CDR3 sequences, with around 15% observed a single time. About this clonotype itself: Its antigen is unidentified.

V gene TRBV6-1 combines with J gene TRBJ2-1, with D maybe TRBD2 (5 bases). The sample consisted of PBMCs from blood, taken approximately 15 days before vaccination. The clonotype was recovered from a man aged 45-65 years who received an inactivated influenza vaccine. DNA for the CDR3: TGTGCCAGCAGCCCCGGGATCTCCTACAATGAGCAGTTCTTC. It encodes CASSPGISYNEQFF.